These T cell receptor beta chains were read from a single sample in a study of Ad26.COV2.S vaccination and SARS-CoV-2 variants. The table came from immunoSEQ multiplex PCR; TCRdb's copy has only in-frame clones and leaves some out. This table holds about half a million clones, roughly nine tenths found once. The specimen comprised peripheral blood, sampled in a trial of Ad26.COV2.S vaccine versus placebo. These receptors originate from a person aged 18-60 years who received the Ad26.COV2.S COVID-19 vaccine or a placebo. The CDR3 runs from the conserved cysteine through the conserved F or W. Fields, in order: J gene, V gene, CDR3 length, clone size, CDR3 protein. Only part of the rows carry a size: once, few, many, or a class if the clone is expanded.

>TRBJ2-7|TRBV6-1|15|NA
CASSEAGTGAYEQYF
>TRBJ2-5|TRBV3-1/TRBV3-2|15|NA
CASSQDGTGQETQYF
>TRBJ2-5|TRBV19|14|once
CASTSGLAGETQYF
>TRBJ2-2|TRBV2|15|NA
CASSVDRANTGELFF
>TRBJ1-1|TRBV19|13|NA
CASRNPPDTEAFF
>TRBJ2-1|TRBV6-5|13|NA
CASSYSSSTPGFF
>TRBJ2-2|TRBV18|15|NA
CASSPGRGGAGELFF
>TRBJ2-6|TRBV20-1|16|NA
CSASRGLGTGANVLTF
>TRBJ2-5|TRBV28|14|NA
CASSSDKYQETQYF
>TRBJ1-5|TRBV28|14|NA
CASSFLQASQPQHF